Presented here are 32 T cell receptor beta chains from one specimen sequenced in a study of chemoradiotherapy in HPV16-positive cancers. Generated by immunoSEQ multiplex PCR, the TCRdb table keeps only in-frame clones and is missing some. The table includes around 13,000 clones, roughly nine tenths detected once. The source material was blood, sampled from a patient who underwent chemoradiotherapy. Receptors originate from a human donor with HPV-associated anogenital cancer.

The chain couples TRBV9 to TRBJ1-2, with D possibly TRBD1 on 6 matching bases. The CDR3 runs to 13 residues. CDR1 is SGDLS, CDR2 YYNGEE, per germline. The CDR3 sequence is CASRGQLNYGYTF. The CDR3 nucleotides read TGTGCGAGCCGGGGGCAACTTAACTATGGCTACACCTTC.

This clone showed up just once. The chain has TRBV6-1 and TRBJ2-7, with unresolved D. Between the trimmed V and J ends, which lost 3 bases and 3 bases, there was a span of 9 bases. CDR3 length equals 13 residues. Germline values: CDR1 MNHNS, CDR2 SASEGT. In DNA, the CDR3 is TGTGCCAGCAGTGAGTATATAGGCTACGAGCAGTACTTC. This codes for CASSEYIGYEQYF.

CDR3 in DNA: TGTGCCACCAGCTCTCAGGCACAGGGAGGCGAGCAGTACTTC. Translated: CATSSQAQGGEQYF. The chain couples TRBV15 to TRBJ2-7, with D possibly called TRBD1 or TRBD2 (6 bases each). Looked up from germline, CDR1 is LNHNV and CDR2 is YYDKDF (reference sequence). The CDR3 consists of 14 residues. The V gene lost 5 bases and the J gene lost 6 bases, with 17 bases spanning the gap.

The chain joins TRBV7-3 to TRBJ2-4; possibly TRBD1 for D (6 bases). V was trimmed by 4 bases and J by 0 bases, leaving 13 bases between them. CDR1 and CDR2 (germline): SGHTA, FQGTGA. This CDR3 has 16 residues. CDR3 in DNA: TGTGCCAGCAGCTCACAGGGTGGCGTAGCCAAAAACATTCAGTACTTC. Encoded protein: CASSSQGGVAKNIQYF.

The rearrangement joins TRBV7-2 to TRBJ2-2; D is unclear. The CDR3 extends over 12 amino acids. Germline loops: CDR1 SGHTA, CDR2 FQGNSA. Trimming shortened V by 7 bases and J by 5 bases, and 8 bases separated the two germline ends. CDR3 sequence (DNA): TGTGCCAGCAACTTCTGGACCGGGGAGCTGTTTTTT. Amino acids: CASNFWTGELFF.

This chain connects TRBV6-4 to TRBJ2-6, with 9 bases that match TRBD2. The V gene's germline CDR1 is MRHNA and CDR2 SNTAGT. The CDR3 length is 17 residues. The junction had 0 bases not matched to a gene; V was cut back by 0 bases and J by 0 bases. The chain's CDR3 is CASSDSAGGSGANVLTF. As DNA, the CDR3 is TGTGCCAGCAGTGACTCAGCGGGGGGCTCTGGGGCCAACGTCCTGACTTTC.

The chain joins TRBV29-1 to TRBJ2-3; no clear D. From germline, CDR1 is SQVTM and CDR2 ANQGSEA. Trimming shortened V by 2 bases and J by 4 bases, and 7 bases separated the two germline ends. This CDR3 contains 12 residues. CDR3: CSVESVSDTQYF. The DNA for the CDR3 is TGCAGCGTTGAAAGCGTTTCAGATACGCAGTATTTT.

This clone showed up just once. The rearrangement links TRBV7-9 to TRBJ2-1; 8 positions agree with TRBD2. V gave up 3 bases and J gave up 4 bases; unmatched junction bases: 11. The germline V gene has CDR1 SEHNR and CDR2 FQNEAQ (reference sequence). The CDR3 contains 17 residues. CDR3 protein: CASSFYPSSGGYNEQFF. The CDR3 DNA reads TGTGCCAGCAGCTTTTATCCATCAAGCGGGGGATACAATGAGCAGTTCTTC.

CDR3 in amino acids: CASSFSGVPYEQYF. CDR3 nucleotides: TGTGCCAGCAGCTTTTCCGGGGTCCCCTACGAGCAGTACTTC. The rearrangement joins TRBV7-9 to TRBJ2-7, with a possible D match to TRBD2 (5 bases). V was pared by 3 bases and J by 2 bases, with 11 bases between. The CDR3 runs to 14 residues. The germline V gene has CDR1 SEHNR and CDR2 FQNEAQ (reference sequence).

This chain uses TRBV5-4 with TRBJ2-5; 8 bases line up with TRBD2. CDR1 and CDR2 (germline): SGHNT, YYREEE (reference sequence). Unmatched junction bases numbered 15, after V lost 4 bases and J lost 1 base. This CDR3 spans 18 amino acids. The CDR3 protein is CASSPGRERGILQETQYF. For the CDR3, the DNA is TGTGCCAGCAGCCCTGGAAGGGAGCGGGGGATCCTCCAAGAGACCCAGTACTTC.

The chain joins TRBV14 to TRBJ1-6, with a possible D match to TRBD1 (5 bases). The CDR3 contains 16 residues. Trimming removed 5 bases at V and 7 bases at J, with 18 bases between. The V gene's germline CDR1 is SGHDN and CDR2 FVKESK. CDR3 amino acids: CASSTRSGAANSPLHF. In DNA form, the CDR3 reads TGTGCCAGCAGCACCCGGTCCGGGGCCGCGAATTCACCCCTCCACTTT. The full variable domain, completed using reference TRBV14 and TRBJ1-6, is EAGVTQFPSHSVIEKGQTVTLRCDPISGHDNLYWYRRVMGKEIKFLLHFVKESKQDESGMPNNRFLAERTGGTYSTLKVQPAELEDSGVYFCASSTRSGAANSPLHFGNGTRLTVT.

The V and J genes are TRBV5-1 and TRBJ2-5, with D possibly being TRBD1 (6 bases). Trimming left V 0 bases short and J 1 base short, with 10 bases between. This CDR3 comprises 15 residues. Per the germline V gene, CDR1 is SGHRS and CDR2 is YFSETQ. This chain's CDR3 is CASSLGGGPQETQYF. For the CDR3, the DNA is TGCGCCAGCAGCTTGGGAGGGGGACCCCAAGAGACCCAGTACTTC.

This sequence joins TRBV2 and TRBJ2-2, with D tentatively TRBD1 (5 bases). Germline V CDR1 and CDR2: SNHLY, FYNNEI. V gave up 6 bases and J gave up 1 base, with 12 bases separating them. This CDR3 has 15 residues. CDR3 DNA sequence: TGTGCCAGCAGATCGACAGCTTTGAACACCGGGGAGCTGTTTTTT. As protein: CASRSTALNTGELFF.

The rearrangement uses TRBV5-1 and TRBJ1-2, with 7 bases lining up with TRBD1. The V segment lost 0 bases and the J segment 5 bases; nucleotides outside the gene matches: 7. CDR3 size: 15 residues. Per the germline V gene, CDR1 is SGHRS and CDR2 is YFSETQ. The CDR3 DNA follows: TGCGCCAGCAGCTTGGACGGGACAGCTGCATATGGCTACACCTTC. This codes for CASSLDGTAAYGYTF.

The V and J genes are TRBV28 and TRBJ2-1; 12 bases agree with TRBD1. J gave up 7 bases and V 8 bases, and 6 bases lay outside the gene matches. CDR1 and CDR2 from the germline V gene are MDHEN and SYDVKM. The CDR3 consists of 14 residues. CDR3 amino acids: CASAGTGGLNEQFF. The DNA for the CDR3 is TGTGCCAGCGCCGGGACAGGGGGCCTAAATGAGCAGTTCTTC.

This chain links TRBV28 with TRBJ1-5, with a possible D match to TRBD1 (6 bases). The CDR3 loop spans 16 amino acids. Germline loops: CDR1 MDHEN, CDR2 SYDVKM. V shed 5 bases and J shed 0 bases, with 14 bases lying between them. CDR3 nucleotide sequence: TGTGCCAGCAGTGACAAGGGGGTATATAGCAATCAGCCCCAGCATTTT. Translated, it gives CASSDKGVYSNQPQHF.

The DNA of the CDR3 is TGTGCCAGCAGGGACAGGGGGGAGAACACTGAAGCTTTCTTT. As protein: CASRDRGENTEAFF. This chain uses TRBV6-5 with TRBJ1-1, with 10 bases fitting TRBD1. V lost 6 bases to trimming and J lost 1 base; unmatched junction nucleotides: 2. The CDR3 length is 14 residues. Germline V CDR1 and CDR2: MNHEY, SVGAGI.

This clone occurred once. The chain has TRBV18 and TRBJ2-1; D ambiguous. The CDR3 is 12 amino acids. Germline-derived CDR1 and CDR2 are KGHSH and LQKENI. V was trimmed by 2 bases and J by 6 bases, leaving 5 bases between them. The CDR3 nucleotides are TGTGCCAGCTCACCAGTTGGCAATGAGCAGTTCTTC. This sequence encodes CASSPVGNEQFF.

The rearrangement uses TRBV4-2 and TRBJ2-3; 9 bases are a match to TRBD2. The CDR3 extends over 19 amino acids. Germline CDR1 LGHNA, CDR2 YNFKEQ. Trimming at V came to 0 bases and at J to 0 bases, leaving 10 bases not matched to a gene. The CDR3 reads CASSQELKGGRGSTDTQYF. CDR3 nucleotides: TGTGCCAGCAGCCAAGAATTAAAGGGCGGGAGGGGAAGCACAGATACGCAGTATTTT.

The CDR3 loop is CASSLGNTIYF. The CDR3 DNA reads as TGTGCCAGCAGCTTAGGAAACACCATATATTTT. The chain employs TRBV7-6 and TRBJ1-3; D unresolved. The CDR3 extends over 11 amino acids. CDR1 SGHVS and CDR2 FNYEAQ come from the germline V gene. V gave up 1 base and J gave up 5 bases, with 0 bases separating them.

The chain employs TRBV29-1 and TRBJ2-1; no firm D call. Trimming took 5 bases from V and 0 from J, leaving 8 bases between them. Germline V gene data show CDR1 as SQVTM and CDR2 as ANQGSEA. The CDR3 is 13 residues long. The CDR3 sequence: CSVSSYSYNEQFF. CDR3 coding DNA: TGCAGCGTTAGTAGCTACTCCTACAATGAGCAGTTCTTC.

The J gene is TRBJ2-5, the V gene TRBV7-2; tentative D call: TRBD1 (6 bases). The CDR3 runs to 13 residues. Germline CDR1 SGHTA, CDR2 FQGNSA. V was shortened by 4 bases and J by 2 bases, with 8 bases between the two germline ends. CDR3 coding DNA: TGTGCCAGCAGCTGGACAGCTCAAGAGACCCAGTACTTC. This codes for CASSWTAQETQYF.

This chain connects TRBV4-2 to TRBJ1-6; D perhaps matches TRBD1 (6 bases). CDR1 and CDR2 (germline): LGHNA, YNFKEQ. The CDR3 has 16 residues. The V end was cut by 4 bases, the J end by 0 bases, with 10 bases between. The DNA of the CDR3 is TGTGCCAGCAGCCCAACGGACAGCTCCTATAATTCACCCCTCCACTTT. Translating it yields CASSPTDSSYNSPLHF.

This clone came up once. The chain is built from TRBV4-1 and TRBJ1-1; 7 bases map to TRBD1. Looked up from germline, CDR1 is MGHRA and CDR2 is YSYEKL. V lost 2 bases, J lost 7 bases, and 22 bases stayed unmatched. CDR3 length: 19 residues. Written as DNA, the CDR3 is TGCGCCAGCAGCCAACTCCGACAGGGTGCTCAAAAGGCCCTACGTGAAGCTTTCTTT. Translation: CASSQLRQGAQKALREAFF.

This chain joins TRBV29-1 and TRBJ1-1; D call uncertain. Germline V gene data show CDR1 as SQVTM and CDR2 as ANQGSEA. The CDR3 is 10 amino acids. With 4 bases removed from V and 6 bases from J, the gap between germline ends came to 6 bases. The chain's CDR3 is CSVVTAEAFF. DNA for the CDR3: TGCAGCGTTGTTACAGCTGAAGCTTTCTTT.

The chain recombines TRBV27 with TRBJ1-4; no definite D call. Trimming took off 10 bases at V and 1 base at J, with 10 bases between the two ends. Germline V gene lookup returns CDR1 MNHEY and CDR2 SMNVEV (reference sequence). CDR3 length: 13 residues. The CDR3 region has the DNA TGTGCCACCAGGAGGGAAACTAATGAAAAACTGTTTTTT. Amino acid sequence: CATRRETNEKLFF.

The V call is TRBV7-2, the J call TRBJ1-2; the D is unclear. From germline, CDR1 is SGHTA and CDR2 FQGNSA. This CDR3 has 13 residues. Trimming shortened V by 1 base and J by 7 bases, and 10 bases separated the two germline ends. The CDR3 is CASSLDGAGGYTF. The DNA for the CDR3 is TGTGCCAGCAGCTTAGACGGTGCGGGTGGCTACACCTTC.

The chain links TRBV7-9 to TRBJ1-1; the match to TRBD1 covers 8 bases. The ends lost 7 bases at V and 1 base at J; junction bases unmatched: 8. CDR3 length equals 15 residues. Germline V gene sequence: CDR1 SEHNR, CDR2 FQNEAQ (reference sequence). CDR3 sequence reads: CASTLTGTGNTEAFF. As DNA, the CDR3 is TGTGCCAGCACCCTCACCGGGACAGGGAACACTGAAGCTTTCTTT.

This clone has only one observation. The rearrangement joins TRBV18 to TRBJ2-7; 9 bases are a match to TRBD1. V gave up 0 bases and J gave up 8 bases; unmatched junction bases: 5. CDR3 length: 14 residues. In germline, CDR1 is KGHSH, CDR2 LQKENI. The CDR3 DNA reads TGTGCCAGCTCACCACCCGGGGACAGGGTTAAGCAGTACTTC. This encodes CASSPPGDRVKQYF.

V is TRBV6-1 and J is TRBJ1-2; D remains unclear. The V end lost 1 base, the J end lost 6 bases, and 18 bases lay between the germline ends. This CDR3 is built from 16 residues. The germline V gene has CDR1 MNHNS and CDR2 SASEGT. This chain's CDR3 is CASSEGTGDGVDGYTF. The CDR3 nucleotides read TGTGCCAGCAGTGAAGGGACCGGTGATGGGGTCGATGGCTACACCTTC.

V is TRBV4-1 and J is TRBJ2-7; D not resolved. In germline, CDR1 is MGHRA, CDR2 YSYEKL. V was clipped by 6 bases and J by 0 bases, with 18 bases between them. The CDR3 runs to 16 residues. CDR3 nucleotide sequence: TGCGCCAGCAGTACCAAGTTGGGATCCGACTCCTACGAGCAGTACTTC. The encoded protein is CASSTKLGSDSYEQYF.

The chain uses TRBV18 and TRBJ2-5; D call uncertain. The V end was cut by 1 base, the J end by 0 bases, with 6 bases between. CDR3 size: 14 residues. The V gene's germline CDR1 is KGHSH and CDR2 LQKENI. CDR3: CASSPRAHQETQYF. The CDR3 DNA is TGTGCCAGCTCACCACGGGCACACCAAGAGACCCAGTACTTC.